This TCR beta chain was recorded in a study of T cell responses to AZD1222 COVID-19 vaccine. Libraries were prepared by immunoSEQ multiplex PCR; TCRdb keeps only in-frame clonotypes and omits some of them. Here the sample spans over 95,000 clones, roughly 92% being singletons. As for this clone: Its antigen is currently unknown.

Study results and caveats: Spike-specific TCR repertoires showed rising breadth and depth after two AZD1222 doses.

From germline, CDR1 is SGHTA and CDR2 FQGTGA. The CDR3 has 14 amino acids. Between the trimmed V and J ends, which lost 5 bases and 6 bases, there was a span of 16 bases. This sequence joins TRBV7-3 and TRBJ1-2; D is possibly TRBD1 (6 bases). The source was peripheral blood, collected on day 0 of AZD1222 vaccination. This TCR was recovered from an adult in good health. CDR3 sequence: CASSPSGTSNGYTF. The CDR3 DNA reads TGTGCCAGCAGCCCTAGTGGGACATCAAATGGCTACACCTTC. Full variable domain (remainder filled in from reference TRBV7-3 and TRBJ1-2): GAGVSQTPSNKVTEKGKYVELRCDPISGHTALYWYRQSLGQGPEFLIYFQGTGAADDSGLPNDRFFAVRPEGSVSTLKIQRTERGDSAVYLCASSPSGTSNGYTFGSGTRLTVV.